This entry concerns a single T cell receptor beta chain. This clonotype was detected only a few times. No antigen is known for it. No much larger clonotype is one base removed from it; base qualities were not supplied. The data are from a study (dated by TCRdb to the mid-2010s). V trim: 4 bases; J trim: 5 bases; unmatched bases: 16. The CDR3 numbers 18 residues from cysteine through phenylalanine. The retained sequence is limited to the CDR3, 54 bases, with the frame set at the first base. CDR1 and CDR2 (SGHTA, FQGNSA) derive from the germline V gene. The receptor library was made with RT-PCR. Sequenced using an Illumina MiSeq. The public reads were quality trimmed at Q25 with fastp and then assembled into clones with MiXCR by TCRdb, keeping productive beta chains. Each record represents a unique CDR3 protein, reported with the most common genes and DNA among its rows. For this sample there are about 680,000 distinct CDR3 sequences; approximately 15% appear just once. The ten largest clonotypes hold about 3.9% of the sample.

Recombination linked TRBV7-2 to TRBJ2-5; TRBD1 aligns with 10 central bases. This sequence originates from a female donor in good health, serving as a healthy control. Input material: memory CD4+ T cells from blood. Here is the DNA: TGTGCCAGCAGCTGGAAAGGACTGACAGGGGGCGTTATTGAGACCCAGTACTTC. It translates as CASSWKGLTGGVIETQYF.